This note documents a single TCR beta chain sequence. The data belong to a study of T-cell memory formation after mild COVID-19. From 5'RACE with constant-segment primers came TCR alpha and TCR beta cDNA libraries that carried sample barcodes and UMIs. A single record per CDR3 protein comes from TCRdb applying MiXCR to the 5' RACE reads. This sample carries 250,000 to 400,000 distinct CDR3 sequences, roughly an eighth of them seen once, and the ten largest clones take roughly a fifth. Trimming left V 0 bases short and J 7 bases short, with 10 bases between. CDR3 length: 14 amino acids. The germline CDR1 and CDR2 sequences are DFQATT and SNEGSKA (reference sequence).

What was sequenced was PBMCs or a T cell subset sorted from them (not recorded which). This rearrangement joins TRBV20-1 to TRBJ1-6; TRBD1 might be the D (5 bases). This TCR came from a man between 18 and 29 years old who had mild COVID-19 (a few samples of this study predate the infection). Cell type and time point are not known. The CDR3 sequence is CSARDSGRNSPLHF. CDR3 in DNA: TGCAGTGCTAGAGATTCGGGACGGAATTCACCCCTCCACTTT.